This TCR beta chain was captured by sequencing in a study of early T cells in non-severe SARS-CoV-2 infection. Looking at the study overall: It was bulk RNA from unsorted whole blood that was sequenced, and the chains were unpaired.

The library protocol tagged individual cDNA molecules with unique molecular identifiers. TCRdb reprocessed the 5' RACE reads via MiXCR and lists one record per CDR3 protein. This repertoire shows tens of thousands of distinct CDR3 sequences, around 13% found once; its top ten account for over 1%. As for this clonotype: What it binds is not known.

V was clipped by 8 bases and J by 6 bases, with 16 bases between them. The CDR3 length is 13 residues. The V gene's germline CDR1 is MDHEN and CDR2 SYDVKM. Study findings and constraints: CD4 and private specificities were missed by VDJdb matching, which favored anti-spike CD8 responses.

V and J are TRBV28 and TRBJ1-2, with D tentatively TRBD1 (5 bases). Sequenced material: whole blood. The TCR comes from an adult who was a healthcare worker with PCR-confirmed SARS-CoV-2 infection or an uninfected control (not recorded which). This CDR3 is CASGTRTGHGYTF. The CDR3 bases are TGTGCCAGCGGGACTCGGACTGGTCATGGCTACACCTTC.